One sample yielded the 4 T cell receptor beta chains listed below, sequenced in a study of T-cell memory formation after mild COVID-19. TCRdb reanalysed the 5' RACE reads using MiXCR and keeps one entry per CDR3 protein. The profile covers about 57,000 distinct CDR3 sequences, with 12% appearing a single time and around 25% taken by the ten largest. Sequenced input: PBMCs or a T cell subset sorted from them (not recorded which). The receptors shown here come from a man aged 18 to 35 who had mild COVID-19 (a few samples of this study predate the infection). Cell type and time point are not known.

This clonotype has ten or more counts. The chain couples TRBV7-9 to TRBJ2-2; a possible D gene is TRBD1 (5 bases). Trimming took 5 bases from V and 3 from J, leaving 7 bases between them. CDR3 size: 13 residues. CDR1 and CDR2 from the germline V gene are SEHNR and FQNEAQ (reference sequence). The CDR3 spells CASSLQDTGELFF. The CDR3 DNA follows: TGTGCCAGCAGCCTACAGGACACCGGGGAGCTGTTTTTT.

This clonotype was seen ten or more times. This rearrangement joins TRBV4-1 to TRBJ2-2; 7 nucleotides align to TRBD1. The V gene's germline CDR1 is MGHRA and CDR2 YSYEKL. The V and J ends lost 0 bases and 5 bases, in that order; junction bases with no gene match: 3. The CDR3 has 15 residues. CDR3 sequence: CASSQEGTETGELFF. CDR3 in DNA: TGCGCCAGCAGCCAAGAGGGGACAGAGACCGGGGAGCTGTTTTTT.

This clonotype was counted a few times. The chain is built from TRBV12-5 and TRBJ2-5; 8 bases map to TRBD1. Losses at the gene ends were 7 bases for V and 5 bases for J; bases not matched to a gene: 12. CDR3 length equals 15 residues. The germline CDR1 and CDR2 sequences are LGHNT and FRNRAP. CDR3 in amino acids: CASARRGQVGETQYF. DNA of the CDR3: TGTGCTAGTGCCCGAAGGGGACAGGTGGGGGAGACCCAGTACTTC.

This clonotype has just a few counts. The chain uses TRBV15 and TRBJ1-4, with D unresolved. CDR3 size: 13 residues. The V gene's germline CDR1 is LNHNV and CDR2 YYDKDF (reference sequence). Trimming stripped 0 bases from V and 5 bases from J, with 4 bases between. CDR3 sequence: CATSRDVNEKLFF. The CDR3 region has the DNA TGTGCCACCAGCAGAGACGTCAATGAAAAACTGTTTTTT.